These T cell receptor beta chains were read from a single sample in a study of cytomegalovirus exposure and HLA in healthy donors. TCRdb's copy holds only in-frame clones and misses some; the assay was immunoSEQ multiplex PCR. The repertoire holds fewer than 150,000 clones, around 78% seen once, with around 6.6% in the top ten. The sequenced sample was PBMCs. These receptors were taken from a woman between 35 and 50 years old in good health and CMV-seropositive. Each CDR3 is given with its conserved first and last residue. The order of the fields is D gene, V gene, clone size, J gene, CDR3 DNA, CDR3 protein. D genes are given only for firm matches. Clone size is given for some rows only: seen once, a few or many times, or a class if the clone is expanded.

>NA|TRBV6-5|NA|TRBJ1-5
TGTGCCAGCAGTTACTCGGGGGGGACGGGTCAGCCCCAGCATTTT
CASSYSGGTGQPQHF
>TRBD2|TRBV5-1|NA|TRBJ2-7
TGCGCCAGCAGCCCCTCCCTAGCGGGCTTTGGAGAGCAGTACTTC
CASSPSLAGFGEQYF
>TRBD1|TRBV6-5|NA|TRBJ1-4
TGTGCCAGCAGGGAGGACAGGGGCGAAAGAAAACTGTTTTTT
CASREDRGERKLFF
>NA|TRBV5-5|few|TRBJ1-4
TGTGCCAGCAGCGCCATGCCTTACCCTAGTAATGAAAAACTGTTTTTT
CASSAMPYPSNEKLFF
>TRBD1|TRBV9|NA|TRBJ2-3
TGTGCCAGCAGCGGGGGGACAGACCCAAGCACAGATACGCAGTATTTT
CASSGGTDPSTDTQYF
>TRBD1|TRBV7-9|NA|TRBJ2-7
TGTGCCAGCTCAACGACAGGGTCATTTCACGAGCAGTACTTC
CASSTTGSFHEQYF
>NA|TRBV30|NA|TRBJ2-1
TGTGCCTGGAGTGTACGTGGGCGGGTGGTCGATGAGCAGTTCTTC
CAWSVRGRVVDEQFF
>TRBD2|TRBV5-4|NA|TRBJ2-7
TGTGCCAGCAGCCTCCCCGGGACTAGCGGATACGAGCAGTACTTC
CASSLPGTSGYEQYF
>NA|TRBV27|NA|TRBJ2-1
TGTGCCAGCAGCCTCCGTTTCACAGCGGCTCCACGGAATGAGCAGTTCTTC
CASSLRFTAAPRNEQFF
>TRBD1|TRBV7-8|NA|TRBJ2-2
TGTGCCAGCAGCTTAGCCTTGGGACAGGGAAACACCGGGGAGCTGTTTTTT
CASSLALGQGNTGELFF
>NA|TRBV27|NA|TRBJ2-3
TGTGCCAGCAGTTTAGCGGGGTACACAGATACGCAGTATTTT
CASSLAGYTDTQYF
>NA|TRBV6-1|NA|TRBJ2-2
TGTGCCAGCAGTGAAGTGGCAGGCTTCGGGGAGCTGTTTTTT
CASSEVAGFGELFF
>TRBD2|TRBV18|NA|TRBJ2-1
TGTGCCAGCTCACCGCAAACTAGCGGACAGTACAATGAGCAGTTCTTC
CASSPQTSGQYNEQFF
>TRBD2|TRBV19|once|TRBJ2-1
TGTGCCAGTAGTGGGACTAGCGGGAGGCGAAGCTCCTACAATGAGCAGTTCTTC
CASSGTSGRRSSYNEQFF
>NA|TRBV7-2|many|TRBJ1-4
TGTGCCAGCAGCCCATCGGTTAATGAAAAACTGTTTTTT
CASSPSVNEKLFF
>TRBD1|TRBV9|NA|TRBJ2-7
TGTGCCAGCAGCGTAGGGGACAGGGGTTACGAGCAGTACTTC
CASSVGDRGYEQYF
>TRBD2|TRBV2|NA|TRBJ2-5
TGTGCCAGCAGCCGAGGGTCGGGGGGTGGAGAGACCCAGTACTTC
CASSRGSGGGETQYF
>NA|TRBV7-8|NA|TRBJ1-5
TGTGCCAGCAGCTTAGACAGGGTCGGCAATCAGCCCCAGCATTTT
CASSLDRVGNQPQHF
>NA|TRBV6-6|NA|TRBJ2-1
TGTGCCAGCACCCTCGACAGGCTCCCTCACTACAATGAGCAGTTCTTC
CASTLDRLPHYNEQFF
>NA|TRBV2|NA|TRBJ2-2
TGTGCCAGCACGGGACTGACGAACACCGGGGAGCTGTTTTTT
CASTGLTNTGELFF
>NA|TRBV19|NA|TRBJ1-1
TGTGCCAGTAGTCCCTCGCTGACGGACTACACTGAAGCTTTCTTT
CASSPSLTDYTEAFF
>NA|TRBV7-6|NA|TRBJ1-2
TGTGCCAGCAGCTTACCGGGAATGGGAGGCTACACCTTC
CASSLPGMGGYTF
>TRBD1|TRBV15|few|TRBJ2-1
TGTGCCACCAGCGACCCCAGGGGGTTAAATGAGCAGTTCTTC
CATSDPRGLNEQFF
>NA|TRBV7-9|NA|TRBJ2-1
TGTGCCAGCAGCTTAGCGGGCACTCACTCCTACAATGAGCAGTTCTTC
CASSLAGTHSYNEQFF
>TRBD1|TRBV6-4|NA|TRBJ2-1
TGTGCCAGCTCCCAAAAACAGGGGGCGAGTATATTTAATGAGCAGTTCTTC
CASSQKQGASIFNEQFF
>TRBD2|TRBV4-2|NA|TRBJ2-5
TGTGCCAGCAGCCAAGGGGGGGGGACCGAGACCCAGTACTTC
CASSQGGGTETQYF
>TRBD2|TRBV4-2|NA|TRBJ2-1
TGTGCCAGCAGCCAAGGACTAGCGGGAGGGCCCTACAATGAGCAGTTCTTC
CASSQGLAGGPYNEQFF
>TRBD1|TRBV28|few|TRBJ1-4
TGTGCCAGCAGTTCACTAGACAGGGTTAATGAAAAACTGTTTTTT
CASSSLDRVNEKLFF
>TRBD1|TRBV7-2|NA|TRBJ2-7
TGTGCCAGCAGCTTAGTTACTGGGACAGAATACGAGCAGTACTTC
CASSLVTGTEYEQYF
>TRBD1|TRBV19|NA|TRBJ2-7
TGTGCCAGTAGTGTATCGGACAGGGGGCTGTACGAGCAGTACTTC
CASSVSDRGLYEQYF
>NA|TRBV27|once|TRBJ1-2
TGTGCCAGCAGGGGGCAATTCAAAGGGCATGGCTACACCTTC
CASRGQFKGHGYTF
>NA|TRBV19|few|TRBJ1-5
TGTGCCAGTAGTACGGACAGCCTTAATCAGCCCCAGCATTTT
CASSTDSLNQPQHF
>NA|TRBV29-1|NA|TRBJ2-7
TGCAGCGTTGGGTTCGGACAGTCCTACGAGCAGTACTTC
CSVGFGQSYEQYF
>NA|TRBV19|NA|TRBJ1-5
TGTGCCAGTAACCAGGGTGGATGGCCCCAGCATTTT
CASNQGGWPQHF
>NA|TRBV6-1|NA|TRBJ2-2
TGTGCCAGCAGGGAGGGCGGGGAGCTGTTTTTT
CASREGGELFF
>NA|TRBV6-5|NA|TRBJ2-5
TGTGCCAGCACCCACAGGGGCCGGGGGGAGACCCAGTACTTC
CASTHRGRGETQYF
>NA|TRBV18|NA|TRBJ1-1
TGTGCCAGCTCCCCCCAGGCGGGAAGGACTGAAGCTTTCTTT
CASSPQAGRTEAFF
>NA|TRBV7-9|NA|TRBJ1-2
TGTGCCAGCAGCTTAGCGCTCGGGGGGTTCTATGGCTACACCTTC
CASSLALGGFYGYTF
>TRBD2|TRBV7-8|NA|TRBJ2-1
TGTGCCAGCAGCTTAGGTCGTCGCGGGAGGGGGTACAATGAGCAGTTCTTC
CASSLGRRGRGYNEQFF
>NA|TRBV5-1|NA|TRBJ2-1
TGCGCCAGCAGCCCAAGGGACTTAAACAATGAGCAGTTCTTC
CASSPRDLNNEQFF
>TRBD1|TRBV18|NA|TRBJ2-1
TGTGCCAGCTCACCTCCCGGGACAGGGGTCCGAGGTGAGCAGTTCTTC
CASSPPGTGVRGEQFF
>NA|TRBV28|NA|TRBJ2-1
TGTGCCAGCAGTTTAGGGAGGTGGGGCGAGCAGTTCTTC
CASSLGRWGEQFF
>NA|TRBV5-1|few|TRBJ1-3
TGCGCCAGCAGCTTCGCTGGAGGAACTGGAAACACCATATATTTT
CASSFAGGTGNTIYF
>TRBD2|TRBV18|NA|TRBJ2-7
TGTGCCAGCTCAGAAACTAGCGGGGGCAACTCCTACGAGCAGTACTTC
CASSETSGGNSYEQYF
>TRBD2|TRBV7-6|NA|TRBJ2-3
TGTGCCAGCAGCAACAGAGGGACTAGCTTAGGCACAGATACGCAGTATTTT
CASSNRGTSLGTDTQYF
>NA|TRBV9|NA|TRBJ2-7
TGTGCCAGCAGCGTAGACGGGAGAGGTGGCGAGCAGTACTTC
CASSVDGRGGEQYF
>NA|TRBV28|NA|TRBJ2-2
TGTGCCAGCAACACAAACACCGGGGAGCTGTTTTTT
CASNTNTGELFF
>NA|TRBV5-1|NA|TRBJ1-1
TGCGCCAGCAGCGGCCGCGGGGGTGGCACTGAAGCTTTCTTT
CASSGRGGGTEAFF
>NA|TRBV27|few|TRBJ2-7
TGTGCCAGAGAGCCTAAAAGTGAGCAGTACTTC
CAREPKSEQYF
>NA|TRBV6-6|NA|TRBJ1-3
TGTGCCAGCAGTTACTCGGGGGCTGCTGGAAACACCATATATTTT
CASSYSGAAGNTIYF
>NA|TRBV4-1|NA|TRBJ2-5
TGCGCCAGCAGCCAAGGGAAAGTGTCGGGCCAAGAGACCCAGTACTTC
CASSQGKVSGQETQYF
>TRBD2|TRBV29-1|NA|TRBJ2-7
TGCAGCGTTGAAGATATGGCTAGCGGTTCCTACGAGCAGTACTTC
CSVEDMASGSYEQYF
>TRBD2|TRBV19|NA|TRBJ2-1
TGTGCCAGTATGGAACTAGCGGGAGTTTATGAGCAGTTCTTC
CASMELAGVYEQFF
>NA|TRBV27|NA|TRBJ2-7
TGTGCCAGCAGTCCCCAACCGGGGGGCTATCACTACGAGCAGTACTTC
CASSPQPGGYHYEQYF
>NA|TRBV2|once|TRBJ2-5
TGTGCCAGCGGGTTGACTATTTTTGAGACCCAGTACTTC
CASGLTIFETQYF
>TRBD2|TRBV5-1|NA|TRBJ2-7
TGCGCCAGCAGCTGGGGAGGGGCAGTAACCGCCGGACCGTCCTACGAGCAGTACTTC
CASSWGGAVTAGPSYEQYF
>NA|TRBV7-6|once|TRBJ2-1
TGTGCCAGCAGCTTAGGGCGGGATCCCTACAATGAGCAGTTCTTC
CASSLGRDPYNEQFF
>NA|TRBV7-8|NA|TRBJ2-7
TGTGCCAGCAGCCCAGGGCTTGGTAGCTCAGGCTACGAGCAGTACTTC
CASSPGLGSSGYEQYF
>NA|TRBV10-3|NA|TRBJ2-3
TGTGCCATCAGTGACTTGGGGGGGCCCGAGAGGACAGATACGCAGTATTTT
CAISDLGGPERTDTQYF